Shown below are 25 T cell receptor beta chains from a single sample sequenced in a study of blood T cell repertoires in COVID-19. Method: immunoSEQ multiplex PCR; TCRdb's copy keeps in-frame clones and lacks some. The sample includes approximately 190,000 clones, roughly 80% of them seen just once. The sequenced material came from peripheral blood. These TCRs come from a man in his thirties or forties with active or convalescent COVID-19.

This chain connects TRBV7-8 to TRBJ2-5; 10 positions agree with TRBD1. CDR1 SGHVS and CDR2 FQNEAQ come from the germline V gene. V dropped 5 bases and J dropped 4; count of bases not matched to a gene: 13. CDR3 size: 17 residues. The CDR3 DNA is TGTGCCAGCAGCCCGACTCCGGGACAGGGGTGGGTAGAGACCCAGTACTTC. Translated: CASSPTPGQGWVETQYF.

This chain connects TRBV4-3 to TRBJ1-2; the match to TRBD1 covers 8 bases. With V trimmed by 2 bases and J by 3 bases, 8 bases remained unmatched. The germline V gene encodes CDR1 LGHNA and CDR2 YSLEER. The CDR3 covers 16 residues. Written as DNA, the CDR3 is TGCGCCAGCAGCCAATCGACAGGGGAGGGATACTATGGCTACACCTTC. Translation: CASSQSTGEGYYGYTF.

The chain carries TRBV6-5 and TRBJ2-7, with 7 bases matching TRBD1. Germline loops: CDR1 MNHEY, CDR2 SVGAGI. V lost 6 bases to trimming and J lost 1 base; unmatched junction nucleotides: 6. The CDR3 has 14 residues. The CDR3 nucleotides read TGTGCCAGCAGCAAAGGGGACAGTTCCTACGAGCAGTACGTC. Amino acid sequence: CASSKGDSSYEQYV.

V is TRBV28 and J is TRBJ1-5, with TRBD1 matching 9 bases. CDR3 length: 15 amino acids. The V gene's germline CDR1 is MDHEN and CDR2 SYDVKM. The trim removed 4 bases at V and 0 bases at J, leaving 1 base unmatched. This chain's CDR3 is CASSWDRDSNQPQHF. The CDR3 nucleotides are TGTGCCAGCAGTTGGGACAGGGATAGCAATCAGCCCCAGCATTTT.

The chain has TRBV27 and TRBJ1-1; D possibly corresponds to TRBD1 (5 bases). CDR1 and CDR2 (germline): MNHEY, SMNVEV (reference sequence). V gave up 2 bases and J gave up 5 bases, with 12 bases separating them. The CDR3 loop spans 14 amino acids. CDR3 bases: TGTGCCAGCAGTTTACACAGGCGTGGAACTGAAGCTTTCTTT. This sequence encodes CASSLHRRGTEAFF.

This chain links TRBV3-1 (or the pseudogene TRBV3-2) with TRBJ2-1, with 7 bases fitting TRBD1. This CDR3 is built from 13 residues. Losses at the gene ends were 4 bases for V and 6 bases for J; bases not matched to a gene: 3. Germline CDR1 and CDR2: LGHDT and YNNKEL (reference sequence). The CDR3 nucleotides are TGTGCCAGCAGCCCCAGGGGGACCAATGAGCAGTTCTTC. It yields the protein CASSPRGTNEQFF.

The CDR3, as DNA: TGTGCCAGCAGCTTAAGCGGGAGGAATGAGCAGTTCTTC. Its translation: CASSLSGRNEQFF. V gene TRBV5-6 combines with J gene TRBJ2-1, with 9 bases lining up with TRBD2. The CDR3 has 13 amino acids. The junction had 1 base not matched to a gene; V was cut back by 2 bases and J by 7 bases. CDR1 and CDR2 (germline): SGHDT, YYEEEE.

This clone was observed a single time. The chain links TRBV5-1 to TRBJ1-1; 10 nucleotides align to TRBD1. V trimming: 3 bases; J trimming: 8 bases; junction bases outside the gene matches: 4. CDR1 and CDR2 from the germline V gene are SGHRS and YFSETQ. CDR3 length: 13 amino acids. The CDR3 sequence: CASSSSTGGEAFF. The CDR3 DNA reads as TGCGCCAGCAGCTCATCGACAGGGGGCGAAGCTTTCTTT. Full variable domain (rest looked up from reference TRBV5-1 and TRBJ1-1): KAGVTQTPRYLIKTRGQQVTLSCSPISGHRSVSWYQQTPGQGLQFLFEYFSETQRNKGNFPGRFSGRQFSNSRSEMNVSTLELGDSALYLCASSSSTGGEAFFGQGTRLTVV.

The gene calls are TRBV3-1 (or the pseudogene TRBV3-2) and TRBJ1-3, with a possible D match to TRBD1 (5 bases). The CDR3 spans 17 residues. The ends were cut back, 1 base at V and 0 bases at J, with 13 bases in the middle. Germline V lookup: CDR1 LGHDT, CDR2 YNNKEL (reference sequence). Here the CDR3 reads CASSQGGGGTSGNTIYF. CDR3 DNA: TGTGCCAGCAGCCAAGGCGGCGGGGGGACCTCTGGAAACACCATATATTTT.

The J gene is TRBJ1-4, the V gene TRBV4-1; D uncertain. The ends were cut back, 0 bases at V and 4 bases at J, with 6 bases in the middle. Germline V CDR1 and CDR2: MGHRA, YSYEKL. This CDR3 has 14 amino acids. CDR3 nucleotide sequence: TGCGCCAGCAGCCAAGACAGGAATAATGAAAAACTGTTTTTT. Its translation: CASSQDRNNEKLFF.

This sequence joins TRBV20-1 and TRBJ2-7; 7 bases agree with TRBD1. Germline values: CDR1 DFQATT, CDR2 SNEGSKA (reference sequence). The CDR3 has 14 amino acids. Unmatched junction bases numbered 6, after V lost 3 bases and J lost 1 base. CDR3 coding DNA: TGCAGTGCTAGTGCCCCGGGACAGTCCTACGAGCAGTACTTC. It specifies CSASAPGQSYEQYF.

The chain combines TRBV19 with TRBJ2-1; TRBD2 agrees at 9 bases. Germline V gene lookup returns CDR1 LNHDA and CDR2 SQIVND (reference sequence). The CDR3 length is 16 residues. The V segment lost 5 bases and the J segment 14 bases; nucleotides outside the gene matches: 19. CDR3 residues: CASSPRGLAGPATEFF. The CDR3 nucleotides are TGTGCCAGTAGTCCAAGGGGTCTAGCGGGACCGGCTACAGAGTTCTTC.

The rearrangement joins TRBV12-3 or TRBV12-4 to TRBJ1-1, with TRBD1 as a possible D gene (5 bases). Trimming took off 2 bases at V and 11 bases at J, with 9 bases between the two ends. The CDR3 loop spans 11 amino acids. The CDR3 sequence is CASSLSTGAFF. As DNA, the CDR3 is TGTGCCAGCAGTTTATCCACAGGCGCTTTCTTT.

The gene calls are TRBV18 and TRBJ1-3; D is unclear. The length of the CDR3 is 16 residues. Trimming took off 3 bases at V and 4 bases at J, with 16 bases between the two ends. Germline values: CDR1 KGHSH, CDR2 LQKENI. This CDR3 is CASSPSRAAGGNTIYF. In nucleotides, the CDR3 is TGTGCCAGCTCACCCTCGCGCGCAGCGGGCGGAAACACCATATATTTT.

The chain links TRBV4-1 to TRBJ1-1; D possibly corresponds to TRBD1 (5 bases). The CDR3 is made up of 16 amino acids. Germline V lookup: CDR1 MGHRA, CDR2 YSYEKL. Trimming left V 1 base short and J 0 bases short, with 12 bases between. CDR3 sequence: CASSQGKGVVNTEAFF. The CDR3, as DNA: TGCGCCAGCAGCCAAGGGAAAGGGGTAGTGAACACTGAAGCTTTCTTT.

This rearrangement joins TRBV27 to TRBJ1-1; no clear D gene. The CDR3 runs 14 residues. V was pared by 4 bases and J by 3 bases, with 12 bases between. In germline, CDR1 is MNHEY, CDR2 SMNVEV (reference sequence). The CDR3: CASSWAGGYTEAFF. In nucleotides, the CDR3 is TGTGCCAGCAGTTGGGCGGGAGGCTACACTGAAGCTTTCTTT.

This chain connects TRBV5-1 to TRBJ2-3; D is unclear. The germline CDR1 and CDR2 sequences are SGHRS and YFSETQ. The CDR3 is 14 amino acids. V was shortened by 1 base and J by 1 base, with 7 bases between the two germline ends. Written as DNA, the CDR3 is TGCGCCAGCAGCTTGTTATCGGGCACAGATACGCAGTATTTT. Amino acids: CASSLLSGTDTQYF.

The chain carries TRBV7-9 and TRBJ2-7, with TRBD2 identical over 13 bases. The CDR3 loop spans 18 amino acids. Unmatched junction bases numbered 10, after V lost 5 bases and J lost 0 bases. Germline-derived CDR1 and CDR2 are SEHNR and FQNEAQ (reference sequence). The CDR3 region is CASSHPGLAGPSSYEQYF. Here the CDR3 DNA reads TGTGCCAGCAGCCATCCGGGACTAGCGGGGCCGAGCTCCTACGAGCAGTACTTC.

The J gene is TRBJ1-6, the V gene TRBV19, with a possible D match to TRBD1 (6 bases). The CDR3 totals 16 residues. Trimming stripped 5 bases from V and 0 bases from J, with 11 bases between. Germline V gene lookup returns CDR1 LNHDA and CDR2 SQIVND (reference sequence). CDR3 in DNA: TGTGCCAGTAGTGTAACAGGGAGCTCCTATAATTCACCCCTCCACTTT. It specifies CASSVTGSSYNSPLHF.

The V and J genes are TRBV7-2 and TRBJ2-3; no reliable D call. Trimming removed 5 bases at V and 2 bases at J, with 20 bases between. This CDR3 spans 17 amino acids. CDR1 is SGHTA, CDR2 FQGNSA, per germline. For the CDR3, the DNA is TGTGCCAGCAGCGGTATGGTGCCAGACTTCCACACAGATACGCAGTATTTT. This codes for CASSGMVPDFHTDTQYF. Full variable domain (outside the CDR3, taken from reference TRBV7-2 and TRBJ2-3): GAGVSQSPSNKVTEKGKDVELRCDPISGHTALYWYRQSLGQGLEFLIYFQGNSAPDKSGLPSDRFSAERTGGSVSTLTIQRTQQEDSAVYLCASSGMVPDFHTDTQYFGPGTRLTVL.

V and J are TRBV27 and TRBJ2-3; TRBD1 matches 12 bases. The CDR3 runs 16 residues. Germline V gene sequence: CDR1 MNHEY, CDR2 SMNVEV (reference sequence). Losses at the gene ends were 6 bases for V and 5 bases for J; bases not matched to a gene: 9. CDR3 loop: CASRRLGQGAKDTQYF. DNA of the CDR3: TGTGCCAGCAGAAGACTGGGACAGGGGGCGAAAGATACGCAGTATTTT.

V usage is TRBV18 and J usage is TRBJ1-1, with D uncertain. Germline V gene sequence: CDR1 KGHSH, CDR2 LQKENI. There are 14 residues in the CDR3. V was trimmed by 3 bases and J by 2 bases, leaving 10 bases between them. The CDR3 DNA is TGTGCCAGCTCACCGTCGCACTTAAACACTGAAGCTTTCTTT. Amino acids: CASSPSHLNTEAFF. Based on the CDR3 plus reference TRBV18 and TRBJ1-1, the full variable domain is NAGVMQNPRHLVRRRGQEARLRCSPMKGHSHVYWYRQLPEEGLKFMVYLQKENIIDESGMPKERFSAEFPKEGPSILRIQQVVRGDSAAYFCASSPSHLNTEAFFGQGTRLTVV.

This sequence joins TRBV19 and TRBJ2-1, with TRBD1 as a possible D gene (6 bases). CDR1 and CDR2 (germline): LNHDA, SQIVND (reference sequence). CDR3 length: 16 amino acids. With 5 bases removed from V and 1 base from J, the gap between germline ends came to 15 bases. CDR3 nucleotides: TGTGCCAGTAGTCTCGGGACACCCTATTCCTACAATGAGCAGTTCTTC. It codes for CASSLGTPYSYNEQFF.

V is TRBV6-2 or TRBV6-3 and J is TRBJ2-7; 8 positions agree with TRBD1. V lost 4 bases and J lost 0; bases outside the gene matches: 5. This CDR3 contains 15 residues. Germline CDR1 MNHEY, CDR2 SVGEGT. The CDR3 DNA reads TGTGCCAGCAGTTCTCGGACAGGGACCTCCTACGAGCAGTACTTC. This gives the protein CASSSRTGTSYEQYF.

The rearrangement uses TRBV7-9 and TRBJ1-2; 9 nucleotides agree with TRBD1. From germline, CDR1 is SEHNR and CDR2 FQNEAQ (reference sequence). The CDR3 is 14 amino acids. Trimming removed 5 bases from V and 4 bases from J; junction bases left unmatched: 5. CDR3 coding DNA: TGTGCCAGCAGCCCCGGGGACAGGGCCTATGGCTACACCTTC. Translated: CASSPGDRAYGYTF.